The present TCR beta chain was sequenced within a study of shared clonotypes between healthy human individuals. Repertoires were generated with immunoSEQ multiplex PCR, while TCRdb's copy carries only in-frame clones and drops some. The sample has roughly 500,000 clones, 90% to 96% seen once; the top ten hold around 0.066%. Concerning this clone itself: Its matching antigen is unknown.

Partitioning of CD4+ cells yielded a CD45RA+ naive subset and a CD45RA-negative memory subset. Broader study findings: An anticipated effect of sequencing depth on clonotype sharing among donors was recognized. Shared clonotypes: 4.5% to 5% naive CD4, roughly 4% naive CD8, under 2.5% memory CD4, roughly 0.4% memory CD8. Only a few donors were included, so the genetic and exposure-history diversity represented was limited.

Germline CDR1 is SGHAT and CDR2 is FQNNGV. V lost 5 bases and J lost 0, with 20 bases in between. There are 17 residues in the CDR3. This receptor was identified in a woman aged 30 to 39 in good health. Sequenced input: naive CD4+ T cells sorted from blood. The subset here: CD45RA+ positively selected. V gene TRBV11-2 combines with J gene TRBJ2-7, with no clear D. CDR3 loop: CASSPTPWSASSYEQYF. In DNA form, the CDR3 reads TGTGCCAGCAGCCCCACCCCCTGGAGCGCGAGCTCCTACGAGCAGTACTTC.